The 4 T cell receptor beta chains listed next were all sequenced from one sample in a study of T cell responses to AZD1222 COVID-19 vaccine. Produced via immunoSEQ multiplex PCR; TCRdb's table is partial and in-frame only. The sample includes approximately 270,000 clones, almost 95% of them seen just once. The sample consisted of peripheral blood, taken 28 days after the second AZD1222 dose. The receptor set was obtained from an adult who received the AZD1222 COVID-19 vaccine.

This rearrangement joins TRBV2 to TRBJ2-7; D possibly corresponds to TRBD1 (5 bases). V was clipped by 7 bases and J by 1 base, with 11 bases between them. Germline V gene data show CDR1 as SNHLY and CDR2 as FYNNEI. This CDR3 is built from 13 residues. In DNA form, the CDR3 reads TGTGCCAGCAAGAAGGACACTTCCTACGAGCAGTACTTC. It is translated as CASKKDTSYEQYF.

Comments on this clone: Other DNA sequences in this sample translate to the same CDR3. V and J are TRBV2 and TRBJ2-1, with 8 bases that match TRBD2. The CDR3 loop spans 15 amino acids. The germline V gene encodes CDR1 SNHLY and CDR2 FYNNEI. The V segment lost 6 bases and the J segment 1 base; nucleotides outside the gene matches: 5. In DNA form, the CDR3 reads TGTGCCAGCAGGGAGTTAGCGGGGTCCTACAATGAGCAGTTCTTC. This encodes CASRELAGSYNEQFF.

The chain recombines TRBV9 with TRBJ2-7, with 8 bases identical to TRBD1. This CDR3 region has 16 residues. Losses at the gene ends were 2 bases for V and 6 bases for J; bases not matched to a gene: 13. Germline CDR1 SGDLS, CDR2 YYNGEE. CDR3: CASSVGQESGRVEQYF. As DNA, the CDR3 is TGTGCCAGCAGCGTGGGACAGGAATCGGGGCGTGTCGAGCAGTACTTC.

Written as DNA, the CDR3 is TGCGCCAGCAGCCAAGGTCCGGGACAGGGGAAGGGTGAGCAGTACTTC. This encodes CASSQGPGQGKGEQYF. V gene TRBV4-3 combines with J gene TRBJ2-7; 10 bases match TRBD1. The V segment lost 1 base and the J segment 7 bases; nucleotides outside the gene matches: 10. CDR3 length: 16 residues. Germline CDR1 reads LGHNA; CDR2 reads YSLEER.